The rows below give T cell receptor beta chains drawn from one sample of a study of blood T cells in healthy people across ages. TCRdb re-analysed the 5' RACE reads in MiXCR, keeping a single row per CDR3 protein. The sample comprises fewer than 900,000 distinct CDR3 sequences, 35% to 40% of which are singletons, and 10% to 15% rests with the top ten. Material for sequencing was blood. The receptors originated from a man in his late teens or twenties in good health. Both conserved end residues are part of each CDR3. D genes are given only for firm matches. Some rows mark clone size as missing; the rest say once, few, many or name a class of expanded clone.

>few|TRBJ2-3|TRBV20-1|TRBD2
TGCAGTGCTAGCGCACGGGGGGGGTCAGATACGCAGTATTTT
CSASARGGSDTQYF
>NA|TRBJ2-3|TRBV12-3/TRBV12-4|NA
TGTGCCAGCAGCCCCGGGACCCTCAATCCAGATACGCAGTATTTT
CASSPGTLNPDTQYF
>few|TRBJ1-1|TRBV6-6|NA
TGTGCCAGCGGGGACACAGCGGCTTTCTTT
CASGDTAAFF
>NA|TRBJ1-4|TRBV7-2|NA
TGTGCCAGCAGCTTTAGGTTGGGAAAAACTAATGAAAAACTGTTTTTT
CASSFRLGKTNEKLFF
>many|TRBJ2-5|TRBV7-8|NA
TGTGCCAGCAGCTTAGGGCAGAGAGAGACCCAGTACTTC
CASSLGQRETQYF
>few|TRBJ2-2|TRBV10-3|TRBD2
TGTGCCATCAGTGGACTAGCGGGGGGGCCGCGCACCGGGGAGCTGTTTTTT
CAISGLAGGPRTGELFF
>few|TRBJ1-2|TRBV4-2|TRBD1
TGTGCCAGCAGCCAAGATGCCCCGGGACAGGGCTATGGCTACACCTTC
CASSQDAPGQGYGYTF
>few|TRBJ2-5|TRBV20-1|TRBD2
TGCAGTGCTAGGGGGACTAGCGGTAACAATGAGCAGTACTTC
CSARGTSGNNEQYF
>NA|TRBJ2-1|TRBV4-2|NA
TGTGCCAGCAGCCAGAGGACAGAATCCTACAATGAGCAGTTCTTC
CASSQRTESYNEQFF
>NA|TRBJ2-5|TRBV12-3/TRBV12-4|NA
TGTGCCAGCACCGCTAGGGCAGCTACAGCGACCCAGTACTTC
CASTARAATATQYF
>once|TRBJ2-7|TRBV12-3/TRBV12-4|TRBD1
TGTGCCAGCAGTGTAGGACAGGGCCACGAGCAGTACTTC
CASSVGQGHEQYF
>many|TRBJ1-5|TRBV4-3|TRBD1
TGCGCCAGCAGCCAGAAGCAGGGGGAGATACAGCCCCAGCATTTT
CASSQKQGEIQPQHF
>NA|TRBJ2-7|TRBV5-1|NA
TGCGCCAGCAGCGACGATAACAGGGACGAGCAGTACTTC
CASSDDNRDEQYF
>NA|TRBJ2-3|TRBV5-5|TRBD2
TGTACCAGCAGCTTGGGGGGGGACCGCACAGATACGCAGTATTTT
CTSSLGGDRTDTQYF
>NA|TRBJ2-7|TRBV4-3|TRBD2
TGCGCCAGCAGCCAAGCTAGCGGGGGGTCACGCAATGAGCAGTACTTC
CASSQASGGSRNEQYF
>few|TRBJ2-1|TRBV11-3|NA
TGTGCCAGCAGCCCTAGTGCTGGGATATTCAATGAGCAGTTCTTC
CASSPSAGIFNEQFF
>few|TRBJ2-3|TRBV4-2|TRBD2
TGTGCCAGCAGCCTGACCGGGACTAGCGGGGCCACAGATACGCAGTATTTT
CASSLTGTSGATDTQYF
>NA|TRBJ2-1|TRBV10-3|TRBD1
TGTGCCATCAGTGAGGGGGGGACAGGGACGGATGAGCAGTTCTTC
CAISEGGTGTDEQFF
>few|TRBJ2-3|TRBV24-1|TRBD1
TGTGCCACCAGTGATCCCTCGGGACAGGGGACCACTAGCACAGATACGCAGTATTTT
CATSDPSGQGTTSTDTQYF
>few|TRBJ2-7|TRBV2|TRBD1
TGTGCCAGCAGTGCGAAGGACAGGGTTGCCTACGAGCAGTACTTC
CASSAKDRVAYEQYF
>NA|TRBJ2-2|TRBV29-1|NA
TGCAGCGGCTCAGAGAACACCGGGGAGCTGTTTTTT
CSGSENTGELFF
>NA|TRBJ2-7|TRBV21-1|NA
TGTGCCAGCACCGCCGCGGGCGGAGTCTACGAGCAGTACTTC
CASTAAGGVYEQYF
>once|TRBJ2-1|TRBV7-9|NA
TGTGCCAGCAGCGTAGCAGACCACTACAATGAGCAGTTCTTC
CASSVADHYNEQFF
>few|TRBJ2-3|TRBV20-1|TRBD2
TGCAGTGGTGAGCGGGGGGATAGCACAGTGGATACGCAGTATTTT
CSGERGDSTVDTQYF
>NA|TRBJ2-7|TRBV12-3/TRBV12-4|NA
TGTGCCAGCAGCGCTAACCTAGTCAACGAGCAGTACTTC
CASSANLVNEQYF
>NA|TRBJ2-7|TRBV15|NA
TGTGCCACCAGCAGAGACCCGGACTTCTCCTACGAGCAGTACTTC
CATSRDPDFSYEQYF
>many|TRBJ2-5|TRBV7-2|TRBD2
TGTGCCAGCAGCTTAGCTAGCGGGGGGGGCCAAGAGACCCAGTACTTC
CASSLASGGGQETQYF
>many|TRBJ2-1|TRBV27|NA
TGTGCCAGCAGTCCCCGAGACGTCTACAATGAGCAGTTCTTC
CASSPRDVYNEQFF
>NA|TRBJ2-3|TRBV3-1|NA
TGTGCCAGCAGCCGGGGAGGGGGAATCAGCACAGATACGCAGTATTTT
CASSRGGGISTDTQYF
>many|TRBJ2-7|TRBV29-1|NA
TGCAGCGTTGACAGGGCTGGCGAGCAGTACTTC
CSVDRAGEQYF
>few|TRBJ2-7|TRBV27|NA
TGTGCCAGCAGTTATAACGGGCCCTACGAGCAGTACTTC
CASSYNGPYEQYF
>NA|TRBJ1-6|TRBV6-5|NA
TGTGCCACTAAGAGGAGTAATTCACCCCTCCACTTT
CATKRSNSPLHF
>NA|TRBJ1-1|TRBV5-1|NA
TGCGCCAGCAGCCGGGAAGCTTCGAACACTGAAGCTTTCTTT
CASSREASNTEAFF